The sequence of this T cell receptor (beta chain) was determined in a study of blood T cell repertoires in COVID-19. Study-wide context: Sites in the United States, Italy and Spain provided acute and convalescent COVID-19 samples.

Per the original methods: Estimation of nucleated cell counts relied on the amplification of reference gene primers. Libraries were prepared by immunoSEQ multiplex PCR; TCRdb keeps only in-frame clonotypes and omits some of them. The D gene and trimming were derived from the DNA, and the V and J assignments and clone size from that table. In the table there are about 100,000 clones, approximately 86% of which are singletons. This clone was seen a single time. Trimming removed 5 bases at V and 0 bases at J, with 17 bases between. This CDR3 is 16 amino acids long. Germline V gives CDR1 LNHNV, CDR2 YYDKDF (reference sequence).

Sequencing was carried out using peripheral blood. The receptor was derived from a woman aged 55-75 years with acute or convalescent COVID-19. The chain carries TRBV15 and TRBJ2-7; D possibly corresponds to TRBD2 (6 bases). The CDR3 region is CATSARASALSYEQYF. In DNA, the CDR3 is TGTGCCACCAGCGCCCGAGCTAGCGCCCTCTCCTACGAGCAGTACTTC.